This T cell receptor beta chain was retrieved from a study of blood T cells in healthy people across ages. In terms of origin and age, donors were healthy Caucasian individuals from Russia aged about 6 to 90. CDR1 is SEHNR, CDR2 FQNEAQ, per germline (reference sequence). Between the trimmed V and J ends, which lost 7 bases and 0 bases, there was a span of 7 bases. The CDR3 length is 14 residues. A sample-barcoded 5' primer and a J-beta primer mix were used in a second PCR of about 7 to 12 cycles. TCRdb called the 5' RACE reads again in MiXCR, with one record for every CDR3 protein. The data contain about 650,000 distinct CDR3 sequences, about 34% of them seen just once; the ten biggest clones take up approximately 15%.

The clonotype was recovered from a woman older than 75 in good health. The sample comprised blood. The rearrangement uses TRBV7-9 and TRBJ2-6; TRBD2 is a possible D gene (6 bases). The CDR3 spells CASMRGSGANVLTF. The CDR3 region has the DNA TGTGCCAGCATGCGGGGCTCTGGGGCCAACGTCCTGACTTTC.